This T cell receptor beta chain was observed in a study of OX40 agonist ivuxolimab in advanced cancers. Method: immunoSEQ multiplex PCR; TCRdb's copy keeps in-frame clones and lacks some. The data show tens of thousands of clones, 82% seen once. A history of autoimmune disease or systemic immunosuppression excluded patients. The CDR3 covers 15 residues. Trimming shortened V by 7 bases and J by 7 bases, and 23 bases separated the two germline ends. CDR1 SGDLS and CDR2 YYNGEE come from the germline V gene. Here the sequenced sample was CD4+ or CD8+ T cells sorted from blood, taken in a trial of the OX40 agonist ivuxolimab. This sequence was found in an adult with an advanced solid tumor such as melanoma, head and neck, liver or kidney cancer. V gene TRBV9 combines with J gene TRBJ1-2; tentative D call: TRBD1 (6 bases). The CDR3, as DNA: TGTGCCAGCCTCAATGAGGGGGGGGTGTTTTCTGGCTACACCTTC. Protein product: CASLNEGGVFSGYTF.